What follows are 21 T cell receptor beta chains derived from one specimen sequenced in a study of blood T cell repertoires in COVID-19. The table came from immunoSEQ multiplex PCR; TCRdb's copy has only in-frame clones and leaves some out. The repertoire holds about 100,000 clones, with roughly 88% as singletons. Sequencing used peripheral blood. These receptor sequences come from a man between 50 and 59 years old with active or convalescent COVID-19.

The J gene is TRBJ2-5, the V gene TRBV5-1, with 11 nucleotides matching TRBD1. In germline, CDR1 is SGHRS, CDR2 YFSETQ. CDR3 size: 15 residues. V gave up 7 bases and J gave up 1 base; unmatched junction bases: 6. The CDR3 spells CASRTDRGLQETQYF. Here the CDR3 DNA reads TGCGCCAGCCGAACGGACAGGGGGCTCCAAGAGACCCAGTACTTC.

This chain joins TRBV10-3 and TRBJ2-1; 7 nucleotides agree with TRBD2. Germline V gives CDR1 ENHRY, CDR2 SYGVKD. J was trimmed by 7 bases and V by 7 bases; bases with no gene match: 4. This CDR3 is 12 amino acids long. The CDR3 region has the DNA TGTGCCATCAAGGATAGCGGGAATGAGCAGTTCTTC. Encoded protein: CAIKDSGNEQFF.

The chain links TRBV7-2 to TRBJ2-6; 7 bases agree with TRBD1. Unmatched junction bases numbered 0, after V lost 5 bases and J lost 2 bases. The CDR3 totals 14 residues. CDR1 and CDR2 from the germline V gene are SGHTA and FQGNSA. CDR3 nucleotide sequence: TGTGCCAGCAGCGGACAGGCTGGGGCCAACGTCCTGACTTTC. It specifies CASSGQAGANVLTF.

This clone was seen just once. V is TRBV7-6 and J is TRBJ2-2; D not certain. In germline, CDR1 is SGHVS, CDR2 FNYEAQ. The CDR3 covers 16 residues. V lost 5 bases to trimming and J lost 1 base, with 14 bases between them. CDR3 sequence reads: CASSPGTSKNTGELFF. CDR3 nucleotides: TGTGCCAGCAGCCCTGGTACTTCGAAGAACACCGGGGAGCTGTTTTTT.

The chain has TRBV11-2 and TRBJ1-6, with a tentative D call TRBD1 (6 bases). CDR1 is SGHAT, CDR2 FQNNGV, per germline. The CDR3 runs to 15 residues. V gave up 5 bases and J gave up 6 bases, with 14 bases separating them. The CDR3 region has the DNA TGTGCCAGCAGCCCCTCCGGGACACTTAATTCACCCCTCCACTTT. Protein sequence: CASSPSGTLNSPLHF.

The J gene is TRBJ2-7, the V gene TRBV20-1; D is ambiguous. Germline V gene data show CDR1 as DFQATT and CDR2 as SNEGSKA (reference sequence). V lost 3 bases and J lost 7, with 7 bases in between. This CDR3 is built from 10 residues. The CDR3 reads CSASRFEQYF. In DNA form, the CDR3 reads TGCAGTGCTAGTCGGTTTGAGCAGTACTTC.

The V gene is TRBV28, the J gene TRBJ1-1; D is perhaps TRBD1 (6 bases). CDR3 length: 16 residues. From germline, CDR1 is MDHEN and CDR2 SYDVKM. V shed 3 bases and J shed 6 bases, with 20 bases lying between them. The CDR3 is CASSFPRGQRSSEAFF. Written as DNA, the CDR3 is TGTGCCAGCAGTTTCCCCCGGGGACAAAGAAGTTCTGAAGCTTTCTTT.

The chain employs TRBV27 and TRBJ1-2; D perhaps matches TRBD1 (5 bases). Germline CDR1 reads MNHEY; CDR2 reads SMNVEV (reference sequence). Trimming stripped 6 bases from V and 8 bases from J, with 19 bases between. CDR3 length: 14 amino acids. The CDR3 is CASRPPSGGKGYTF. The CDR3 region has the DNA TGTGCCAGCAGGCCTCCTTCGGGGGGGAAAGGCTACACCTTC.

This chain joins TRBV18 and TRBJ1-1, with a weak D call TRBD1 (5 bases). Trimming pared 2 bases from V and 10 bases from J, leaving 17 bases between. Germline V gene sequence: CDR1 KGHSH, CDR2 LQKENI. This CDR3 comprises 14 residues. The CDR3 DNA reads as TGTGCCAGCTCACCATCGGGGGAGCAGGGTGGAGCTTTCTTT. Its protein product is CASSPSGEQGGAFF.

This clone was counted between two and nine times. This rearrangement joins TRBV4-1 to TRBJ1-1; D is ambiguous. The CDR3 has 14 residues. V was shortened by 5 bases and J by 6 bases, with 16 bases between the two germline ends. Germline assignment: CDR1 MGHRA and CDR2 YSYEKL. CDR3 sequence reads: CASSWGGDDAEAFF. The DNA for the CDR3 is TGCGCCAGCAGCTGGGGAGGTGATGACGCTGAAGCTTTCTTT.

The V call is TRBV7-2, the J call TRBJ1-2; TRBD1 might be the D (5 bases). Between the trimmed V and J ends, which lost 2 bases and 2 bases, there was a span of 6 bases. This CDR3 region has 13 residues. The germline CDR1 and CDR2 sequences are SGHTA and FQGNSA. DNA of the CDR3: TGTGCCAGCAGCTTACCAGGGAACTATGGCTACACCTTC. Translating it yields CASSLPGNYGYTF.

The J gene is TRBJ1-6, the V gene TRBV7-9; D not certain. In germline, CDR1 is SEHNR, CDR2 FQNEAQ (reference sequence). Deletions cut 4 bases from V and 6 bases from J, with 4 bases between. The CDR3 sequence is 12 residues long. The CDR3 spells CASSSFNSPLHF. CDR3 nucleotide sequence: TGTGCCAGCAGCTCGTTTAATTCACCCCTCCACTTT.

The CDR3 DNA is TGCGCCAGCAGCGAGCGACTAGCGGGAGCCCCTAGGAGCTCCTACAATGAGCAGTTCTTC. Its translation: CASSERLAGAPRSSYNEQFF. The V gene is TRBV5-1, the J gene TRBJ2-1; 12 positions match TRBD2. This CDR3 has 20 residues. V lost 4 bases and J lost 0; bases outside the gene matches: 14. Per the germline V gene, CDR1 is SGHRS and CDR2 is YFSETQ.

CDR3 region: CASSSPMGQASSYNSPLHF. The CDR3, as DNA: TGTGCCAGCAGTTCCCCCATGGGACAGGCGAGCTCCTATAATTCACCCCTCCACTTT. The chain carries TRBV28 and TRBJ1-6; 8 bases line up with TRBD1. The CDR3 sequence is 19 residues long. Germline trimming cut 4 bases from V and 0 bases from J; bases unmatched to any gene: 11. Germline assignment: CDR1 MDHEN and CDR2 SYDVKM.

This sequence joins TRBV28 and TRBJ1-6; no clear D gene. The V and J ends lost 5 bases and 0 bases respectively, with 11 bases between them. The CDR3 runs 16 residues. Germline V gives CDR1 MDHEN, CDR2 SYDVKM. The DNA of the CDR3 is TGTGCCAGCAGTCCCACAGTGAGCTCCTATAATTCACCCCTCCACTTT. It yields the protein CASSPTVSSYNSPLHF.

This chain uses TRBV2 with TRBJ2-1, with a weak D call TRBD1 (5 bases). Trimming took 7 bases from V and 6 from J, leaving 22 bases between them. The CDR3 runs 16 residues. Germline CDR1 is SNHLY and CDR2 is FYNNEI. CDR3 in amino acids: CASTALGGVDSNEQFF. In nucleotides, the CDR3 is TGTGCCAGCACCGCCTTGGGCGGCGTAGACAGCAATGAGCAGTTCTTC.

In its sample, this clone was seen once. This chain uses TRBV6-5 with TRBJ2-2; D might be TRBD1 (6 bases). Germline V gene data show CDR1 as MNHEY and CDR2 as SVGAGI. Trimming removed 2 bases at V and 0 bases at J, with 7 bases between. This CDR3 region has 15 residues. The DNA of the CDR3 is TGTGCCAGCAGTTACAGGGGGTCGAACACCGGGGAGCTGTTTTTT. It specifies CASSYRGSNTGELFF.

The chain uses TRBV13 and TRBJ2-7; TRBD1 matches 7 bases. Germline assignment: CDR1 PRHDT and CDR2 FYEKMQ (reference sequence). After removal of 6 bases from V and 5 bases from J, the junction contained 13 bases not matched to a gene. This CDR3 region has 15 residues. CDR3 sequence (DNA): TGTGCCAGCAGAACCTTCCACAGGGGACCAAACGAGCAGTACTTC. This sequence encodes CASRTFHRGPNEQYF.

This chain uses TRBV7-8 with TRBJ1-1; maybe TRBD1 (6 bases). The CDR3 length is 19 residues. Trimming removed 0 bases from V and 6 bases from J, with 26 bases in between. CDR1 SGHVS and CDR2 FQNEAQ come from the germline V gene. The CDR3 reads CASSLAGLRGIGLVAEAFF. The CDR3 DNA follows: TGTGCCAGCAGCTTAGCGGGCCTGAGGGGGATCGGCCTTGTGGCTGAAGCTTTCTTT.

The V gene is TRBV18, the J gene TRBJ1-1; tentative D call: TRBD1 (5 bases). Trimming pared 4 bases from V and 5 bases from J, leaving 11 bases between. The CDR3 is 13 amino acids. Germline V CDR1 and CDR2: KGHSH, LQKENI. This CDR3 reads CASSQSGITEAFF. The CDR3 nucleotides read TGTGCCAGCTCACAGTCAGGGATAACTGAAGCTTTCTTT.

J is TRBJ2-5 and V is TRBV28; 9 positions match TRBD1. CDR3 size: 15 residues. V gave up 4 bases and J gave up 7 bases; unmatched junction bases: 10. Germline CDR1 and CDR2: MDHEN and SYDVKM. CDR3 loop: CASSSPTGGGGTQYF. CDR3 in DNA: TGTGCCAGCAGTTCGCCCACAGGGGGCGGTGGGACCCAGTACTTC. The entire variable domain, with the rest obtained from reference TRBV28 and TRBJ2-5, is as follows: DVKVTQSSRYLVKRTGEKVFLECVQDMDHENMFWYRQDPGLGLRLIYFSYDVKMKEKGDIPEGYSVSREKKERFSLILESASTNQTSMYLCASSSPTGGGGTQYFGPGTRLLVL.